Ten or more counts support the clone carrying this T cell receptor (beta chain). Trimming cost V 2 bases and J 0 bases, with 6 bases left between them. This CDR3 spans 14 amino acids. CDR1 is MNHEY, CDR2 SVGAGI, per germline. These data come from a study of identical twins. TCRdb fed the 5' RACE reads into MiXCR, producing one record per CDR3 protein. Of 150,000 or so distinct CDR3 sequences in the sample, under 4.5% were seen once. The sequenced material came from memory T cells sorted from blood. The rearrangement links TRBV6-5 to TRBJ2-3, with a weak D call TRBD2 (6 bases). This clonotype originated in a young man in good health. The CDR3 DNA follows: TGTGCCAGCAGTTACGCGGGAAGCACAGATACGCAGTATTTT. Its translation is CASSYAGSTDTQYF.